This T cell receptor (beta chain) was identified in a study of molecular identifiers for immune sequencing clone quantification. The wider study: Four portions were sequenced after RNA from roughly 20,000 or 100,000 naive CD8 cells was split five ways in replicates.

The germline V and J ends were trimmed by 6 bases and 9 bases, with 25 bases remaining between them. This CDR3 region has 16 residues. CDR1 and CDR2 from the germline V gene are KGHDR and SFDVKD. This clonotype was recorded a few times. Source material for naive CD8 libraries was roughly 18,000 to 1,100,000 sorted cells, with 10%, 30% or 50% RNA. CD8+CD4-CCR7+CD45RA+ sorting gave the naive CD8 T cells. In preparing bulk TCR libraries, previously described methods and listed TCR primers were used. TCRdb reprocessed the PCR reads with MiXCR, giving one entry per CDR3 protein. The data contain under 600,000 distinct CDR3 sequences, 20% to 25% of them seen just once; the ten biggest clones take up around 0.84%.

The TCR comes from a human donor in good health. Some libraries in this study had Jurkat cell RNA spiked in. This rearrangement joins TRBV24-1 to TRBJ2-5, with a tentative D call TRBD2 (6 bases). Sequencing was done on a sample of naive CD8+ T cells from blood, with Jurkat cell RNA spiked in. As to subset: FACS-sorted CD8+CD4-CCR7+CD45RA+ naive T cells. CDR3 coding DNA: TGTGCCACCAGTCCCCAGCCGAAGCGGGTTGGGGCGGCCCAGTACTTC. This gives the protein CATSPQPKRVGAAQYF.